Below, 30 T cell receptor beta chains from the same sample are listed, as sequenced in a study of cytomegalovirus exposure and HLA in healthy donors. Profiled with immunoSEQ multiplex PCR; TCRdb holds only in-frame clones, not every one. The table lists a few hundred thousand clones, 88% of them singletons. The sequencing input was PBMCs. The source of these receptors is a young man in good health and CMV-seronegative.

V gene TRBV6-1 combines with J gene TRBJ2-5; weak D call: TRBD1 (6 bases). This CDR3 has 13 amino acids. CDR1 MNHNS and CDR2 SASEGT come from the germline V gene. V dropped 6 bases and J dropped 4 bases, with 12 bases sitting between them. The CDR3 region has the DNA TGTGCCAGCAGAAGGGCAGGGGTAGAGACCCAGTACTTC. This encodes CASRRAGVETQYF.

The chain carries TRBV6-1 and TRBJ2-7; possibly TRBD2 for D (5 bases). Germline lookup yields CDR1 MNHNS and CDR2 SASEGT. The CDR3 has 16 residues. The V and J ends lost 2 bases and 5 bases respectively, with 19 bases between them. The CDR3: CASSEFSLEAGNEQYF. In DNA form, the CDR3 reads TGTGCCAGCAGTGAATTCTCCCTCGAGGCGGGCAACGAGCAGTACTTC.

As concerns this clone: This sample includes further DNA sequences coding for the same CDR3. This chain joins TRBV4-1 and TRBJ2-7; 8 nucleotides line up with TRBD1. Unmatched junction bases numbered 6, after V lost 3 bases and J lost 2 bases. The germline V gene encodes CDR1 MGHRA and CDR2 YSYEKL. This CDR3 is 15 amino acids long. CDR3 in DNA: TGCGCCAGCAGCCATTCCGGGACAGGAGCCTACGAGCAGTACTTC. It is translated as CASSHSGTGAYEQYF.

V gene TRBV25-1 combines with J gene TRBJ1-4; D may be TRBD1 (6 bases). The CDR3 contains 17 residues. Trimming removed 2 bases at V and 3 bases at J, with 16 bases between. Germline V gene data show CDR1 as MGHDK and CDR2 as SYGVNS. The CDR3 spells CASSEPPGVAANEKLFF. Written as DNA, the CDR3 is TGTGCCAGCAGTGAACCCCCAGGGGTTGCGGCTAATGAAAAACTGTTTTTT.

A word on this clone: Other DNA sequences in this specimen translate into the identical CDR3. The V gene is TRBV5-1, the J gene TRBJ1-1; 7 bases agree with TRBD1. The trim removed 2 bases at V and 1 base at J, leaving 2 bases unmatched. The CDR3 runs 14 residues. Germline V gene lookup returns CDR1 SGHRS and CDR2 YFSETQ. CDR3 nucleotide sequence: TGCGCCAGCAGCTTAGGGACAGCGAACACTGAAGCTTTCTTT. It encodes CASSLGTANTEAFF.

This clone was recorded once. The chain employs TRBV11-2 and TRBJ2-5; weak D call: TRBD1 (6 bases). V dropped 4 bases and J dropped 5 bases, with 20 bases sitting between them. Germline values: CDR1 SGHAT, CDR2 FQNNGV. There are 16 residues in the CDR3. CDR3 DNA: TGTGCCAGCAGCTCCCTCGCACGGACAGTAGGGGAGACCCAGTACTTC. As protein: CASSSLARTVGETQYF.

This chain connects TRBV11-2 to TRBJ2-5; TRBD2 matches 14 bases. The CDR3 has 18 amino acids. Germline CDR1 reads SGHAT; CDR2 reads FQNNGV. Trimming at V came to 1 base and at J to 5 bases, leaving 9 bases not matched to a gene. CDR3 residues: CASSLVGTSGGRGETQYF. The CDR3 region has the DNA TGTGCCAGCAGCTTAGTGGGGACTAGCGGGGGCCGAGGGGAGACCCAGTACTTC.

V is TRBV30 and J is TRBJ1-2; D unresolved. This CDR3 is 13 amino acids long. The V end was cut by 4 bases, the J end by 5 bases, with 14 bases between. Germline-derived CDR1 and CDR2 are GTSNPN and SVGIG (reference sequence). CDR3 sequence (DNA): TGTGCCTGGAAAAAGCCGGGAGGGTATGGCTACACCTTC. Encoded protein: CAWKKPGGYGYTF. Variable domain in full (rest from reference TRBV30 and TRBJ1-2): SQTIHQWPATLVQPVGSPLSLECTVEGTSNPNLYWYRQAAGRGLQLLFYSVGIGQISSEVPQNLSASRPQDRQFILSSKKLLLSDSGFYLCAWKKPGGYGYTFGSGTRLTVV.

The rearrangement links TRBV27 to TRBJ2-5; unclear D gene. This CDR3 spans 16 amino acids. Germline values: CDR1 MNHEY, CDR2 SMNVEV (reference sequence). Deletions cut 1 base from V and 7 bases from J, with 19 bases between. This CDR3 reads CASSLLHGLELGTQYF. The DNA for the CDR3 is TGTGCCAGCAGTTTATTGCACGGTTTGGAGCTAGGGACCCAGTACTTC.

This rearrangement joins TRBV10-2 to TRBJ2-7; D is perhaps TRBD1 (5 bases). The CDR3 has 14 residues. Germline assignment: CDR1 WSHSY and CDR2 SAAADI. Trimming left V 4 bases short and J 1 base short, with 11 bases between. CDR3 protein: CASSGQGFSYEQYF. DNA for the CDR3: TGCGCCAGCAGTGGTCAGGGCTTTTCCTACGAGCAGTACTTC.

This clone was counted once. This sequence joins TRBV19 and TRBJ1-2; D unresolved. CDR3 length: 15 amino acids. The germline V and J ends were trimmed by 4 bases and 3 bases, with 15 bases remaining between them. Per germline, CDR1 LNHDA and CDR2 SQIVND (reference sequence). CDR3 in amino acids: CASSRLQHRDYGYTF. CDR3 bases: TGTGCCAGTAGTAGATTACAGCATCGTGACTATGGCTACACCTTC. Full variable domain (rest looked up from reference TRBV19 and TRBJ1-2): DGGITQSPKYLFRKEGQNVTLSCEQNLNHDAMYWYRQDPGQGLRLIYYSQIVNDFQKGDIAEGYSVSREKKESFPLTVTSAQKNPTAFYLCASSRLQHRDYGYTFGSGTRLTVV.

The rearrangement uses TRBV19 and TRBJ2-2; TRBD1 is a possible D gene (6 bases). The CDR3 loop spans 15 amino acids. Looked up from germline, CDR1 is LNHDA and CDR2 is SQIVND (reference sequence). Trimming cost V 0 bases and J 4 bases, with 9 bases left between them. The CDR3 DNA reads as TGTGCCAGTAGTATAGAGGGGGCAGCCACCGGGGAGCTGTTTTTT. It codes for CASSIEGAATGELFF.

The chain links TRBV15 to TRBJ2-5; 9 bases align to TRBD1. The CDR3 extends over 18 amino acids. V trimming: 0 bases; J trimming: 1 base; junction bases outside the gene matches: 9. CDR1 is LNHNV and CDR2 is YYDKDF in the germline V gene (reference sequence). The CDR3 nucleotides are TGTGCCACCAGCAGAGAACGAAGACAGGGGGAGACCCAAGAGACCCAGTACTTC. This codes for CATSRERRQGETQETQYF.

The chain joins TRBV5-1 to TRBJ1-3, with TRBD1 matching over 7 bases. The CDR3 sequence is 15 residues long. The germline V gene encodes CDR1 SGHRS and CDR2 YFSETQ. J was trimmed by 1 base and V by 5 bases; bases with no gene match: 6. CDR3 nucleotide sequence: TGCGCCAGCAGGTACGAGACAGGGTCTGGAAACACCATATATTTT. This codes for CASRYETGSGNTIYF.

The chain employs TRBV6-6 and TRBJ1-5, with 10 bases identical to TRBD1. This CDR3 comprises 16 residues. The germline CDR1 and CDR2 sequences are MNHNY and SVGAGI (reference sequence). The J segment lost 4 bases and the V segment lost 8 bases, leaving 11 bases of the junction unmatched. The CDR3 spells CASGDRQGARNQPQHF. CDR3 sequence (DNA): TGTGCCAGCGGGGATCGACAGGGGGCGAGGAATCAGCCCCAGCATTTT.

The chain has TRBV6-5 and TRBJ1-1; the match to TRBD1 covers 9 bases. CDR1 MNHEY and CDR2 SVGAGI come from the germline V gene. V lost 1 base, J lost 2 bases, and 5 bases stayed unmatched. This CDR3 has 16 amino acids. The CDR3 region has the DNA TGTGCCAGCAGTTACTTGGACACAGGGGGCAACACTGAAGCTTTCTTT. Protein product: CASSYLDTGGNTEAFF.

This chain uses TRBV5-6 with TRBJ2-2; D gene ambiguous. Trimming left V 0 bases short and J 5 bases short, with 5 bases between. Germline V gives CDR1 SGHDT, CDR2 YYEEEE. CDR3 length: 13 residues. The CDR3 DNA reads TGTGCCAGCAGCTTGGTCCGTACCGGGGAGCTGTTTTTT. This codes for CASSLVRTGELFF.

The V and J genes are TRBV6-5 and TRBJ2-1, with 8 nucleotides matching TRBD1. This CDR3 contains 16 residues. Germline CDR1 MNHEY, CDR2 SVGAGI. The trim removed 0 bases at V and 0 bases at J, leaving 1 base unmatched. This CDR3 is CASSYSGTGSYNEQFF. The CDR3 bases are TGTGCCAGCAGTTACTCAGGGACAGGCTCCTACAATGAGCAGTTCTTC.

This clone was seen once. The rearrangement uses TRBV27 and TRBJ1-2; TRBD1 agrees at 10 bases. This CDR3 is built from 15 residues. Germline V CDR1 and CDR2: MNHEY, SMNVEV (reference sequence). The junction had 5 bases not matched to a gene; V was cut back by 5 bases and J by 2 bases. The CDR3 is CASSPGTGDNYGYTF. CDR3 DNA sequence: TGTGCCAGCAGTCCCGGGACAGGGGACAACTATGGCTACACCTTC.

The V gene is TRBV5-6, the J gene TRBJ2-2, with 9 bases that match TRBD1. The V gene's germline CDR1 is SGHDT and CDR2 YYEEEE. Trimming took 3 bases from V and 6 from J; bases not matched to a gene: 0. The CDR3 length is 13 residues. CDR3 nucleotides: TGTGCCAGCAGCTGGACAGGGGCCGGGGAGCTGTTTTTT. It codes for CASSWTGAGELFF.

The chain joins TRBV19 to TRBJ1-6; D is possibly TRBD1 (6 bases). The CDR3 runs to 17 residues. Germline V gene sequence: CDR1 LNHDA, CDR2 SQIVND (reference sequence). Trimming took off 3 bases at V and 5 bases at J, with 17 bases between the two ends. CDR3 DNA sequence: TGTGCCAGTAGTATTGACTGGCGGGCAGGGGATAATTCACCCCTCCACTTT. Residues: CASSIDWRAGDNSPLHF.

V usage is TRBV2 and J usage is TRBJ2-3; TRBD2 matches at 7 bases. The V gene end was trimmed by 3 bases and the J gene end by 2 bases; junction bases not matched to a gene: 5. Germline V gene lookup returns CDR1 SNHLY and CDR2 FYNNEI. This CDR3 has 15 amino acids. The chain's CDR3 is CASSEGGGYTDTQYF. Here the CDR3 DNA reads TGTGCCAGCAGTGAGGGGGGGGGATACACAGATACGCAGTATTTT.

The rearrangement joins TRBV29-1 to TRBJ1-4; 11 bases fit TRBD1. Germline loops: CDR1 SQVTM, CDR2 ANQGSEA. V shed 4 bases and J 8 bases; nucleotides not matched to a gene: 3. The length of the CDR3 is 13 residues. In DNA form, the CDR3 reads TGCAGCGTTGGGACAGGGGGCCCGGAAAAACTGTTTTTT. This sequence encodes CSVGTGGPEKLFF.

V usage is TRBV14 and J usage is TRBJ2-1; D is undetermined. V was cut by 0 bases and J by 8 bases, with 5 bases left in between. This CDR3 is 12 amino acids long. Per the germline V gene, CDR1 is SGHDN and CDR2 is FVKESK. CDR3 sequence reads: CASSQDWHEQFF. DNA for the CDR3: TGTGCCAGCAGCCAAGATTGGCATGAGCAGTTCTTC.

The chain joins TRBV5-4 to TRBJ2-7; the match to TRBD1 covers 8 bases. The J segment lost 10 bases and the V segment lost 4 bases, leaving 7 bases of the junction unmatched. Germline CDR1 SGHNT, CDR2 YYREEE (reference sequence). CDR3 length equals 12 residues. CDR3 protein: CASSLGQGHQYF. CDR3 in DNA: TGTGCCAGCAGCCTTGGACAGGGTCATCAGTACTTC.

This clone showed up just once. The chain employs TRBV29-1 and TRBJ2-1; D unresolved. CDR3 size: 15 residues. V lost 0 bases and J lost 4, with 13 bases in between. CDR1 and CDR2 from the germline V gene are SQVTM and ANQGSEA. CDR3 region: CSVEDIFEEYNEQFF. The CDR3 DNA reads as TGCAGCGTTGAAGATATATTCGAGGAGTACAATGAGCAGTTCTTC.

The V call is TRBV6-1, the J call TRBJ1-2; the D gene is possibly TRBD1 (6 bases). This CDR3 contains 14 residues. The ends were cut back, 4 bases at V and 4 bases at J, with 13 bases in the middle. CDR1 MNHNS and CDR2 SASEGT come from the germline V gene. The CDR3 DNA sequence: TGTGCCAGCAGTGTCTTGGGGGCCACCTATGGCTACACCTTC. This codes for CASSVLGATYGYTF.

The V gene is TRBV9, the J gene TRBJ1-1, with TRBD1 matching 7 bases. CDR1 and CDR2 (germline): SGDLS, YYNGEE. J gave up 6 bases and V 0 bases, and 8 bases lay outside the gene matches. This CDR3 has 15 amino acids. The CDR3 spells CASSVGSGGTAEAFF. The CDR3 nucleotides read TGTGCCAGCAGCGTAGGCTCAGGGGGGACGGCTGAAGCTTTCTTT.

The chain carries TRBV30 and TRBJ1-2, with TRBD1 as a possible D gene (5 bases). Germline loops: CDR1 GTSNPN, CDR2 SVGIG (reference sequence). The germline V and J ends were trimmed by 0 bases and 4 bases, with 9 bases remaining between them. The CDR3 loop spans 13 amino acids. The CDR3 region is CAWSVRQSYGYTF. DNA for the CDR3: TGTGCCTGGAGTGTTCGACAGAGCTATGGCTACACCTTC. The whole variable domain, remainder taken from reference TRBV30 and TRBJ1-2, is SQTIHQWPATLVQPVGSPLSLECTVEGTSNPNLYWYRQAAGRGLQLLFYSVGIGQISSEVPQNLSASRPQDRQFILSSKKLLLSDSGFYLCAWSVRQSYGYTFGSGTRLTVV.

This chain connects TRBV4-3 to TRBJ2-1, with D perhaps matching TRBD2 (5 bases). Deletions cut 1 base from V and 0 bases from J, with 10 bases between. Germline-derived CDR1 and CDR2 are LGHNA and YSLEER. This CDR3 spans 16 amino acids. The CDR3 DNA reads as TGCGCCAGCAGCCAAGTTTTGCGGGCCTCCTACAATGAGCAGTTCTTC. This translates into CASSQVLRASYNEQFF.